These 31 T cell receptor beta chains share one sample of origin, sequenced in a study of cytomegalovirus exposure and HLA in healthy donors. PCR employed 60 Vbeta and 13 Jbeta primers. Some clones are missing from TCRdb's copy, which holds only in-frame ones; the method was immunoSEQ multiplex PCR. Seen here are about 190,000 clones, just under 75% observed once, and the top ten hold about 4.8%. Sequenced sample: PBMCs. The receptors come from a man aged 25 to 40 in good health and CMV-seropositive.

CDR3 in DNA: TGTGCCAGCTCACGTCCGGGACTAGCGGGAGGGCTTCGAGAGACCCAGTACTTC. Translating gives CASSRPGLAGGLRETQYF. The chain carries TRBV18 and TRBJ2-5; 16 nucleotides align to TRBD2. Trimming removed 4 bases from V and 4 bases from J; junction bases left unmatched: 9. This CDR3 has 18 residues. Germline V gene sequence: CDR1 KGHSH, CDR2 LQKENI.

The chain is built from TRBV6-5 and TRBJ1-3; D might be TRBD1 (6 bases). V dropped 6 bases and J dropped 4 bases, with 10 bases sitting between them. Germline-derived CDR1 and CDR2 are MNHEY and SVGAGI. The CDR3 consists of 13 residues. The CDR3 loop is CASSRGVGNTIYF. As DNA, the CDR3 is TGTGCCAGCAGCAGGGGTGTCGGAAACACCATATATTTT.

The chain is built from TRBV5-1 and TRBJ2-4; 7 bases are a match to TRBD2. The junction had 6 bases not matched to a gene; V was cut back by 0 bases and J by 0 bases. The CDR3 consists of 17 residues. Germline V gene sequence: CDR1 SGHRS, CDR2 YFSETQ. CDR3 nucleotides: TGCGCCAGCAGCTTGGATGCGGCGGGAGCAGCCAAAAACATTCAGTACTTC. Its translation: CASSLDAAGAAKNIQYF.

Only a few counts were recorded for this clone. The rearrangement joins TRBV30 to TRBJ2-5; 9 bases agree with TRBD1. V trimming: 5 bases; J trimming: 5 bases; junction bases outside the gene matches: 0. This CDR3 contains 11 residues. The V gene's germline CDR1 is GTSNPN and CDR2 SVGIG (reference sequence). CDR3 protein: CAWGTGETQYF. As DNA, the CDR3 is TGTGCCTGGGGGACAGGGGAGACCCAGTACTTC.

In the case of this clone: The junction shows a germline mismatch at one end, possibly a read error. This sample includes further DNA sequences coding for the same CDR3. The rearrangement joins TRBV7-2 to TRBJ2-7, with D tentatively TRBD1 (6 bases). Germline CDR1 is SGHTA and CDR2 is FQGNSA. The CDR3 has 16 amino acids. CDR3 sequence reads: CASSLEGIGGAYEQYF. The CDR3 region has the DNA TGTGCCAGCAGCTTAGAGGGCATTGGGGGCGCCTACGAACAGTACTTC.

The rearrangement links TRBV7-8 to TRBJ1-1; 9 nucleotides line up with TRBD1. In germline, CDR1 is SGHVS, CDR2 FQNEAQ. The J segment lost 0 bases and the V segment lost 5 bases, leaving 4 bases of the junction unmatched. CDR3 size: 15 residues. The CDR3 DNA reads as TGTGCCAGCAGCGCGGACAGGGGCATGAACACTGAAGCTTTCTTT. Protein sequence: CASSADRGMNTEAFF.

A word on this clone: This sample includes further DNA sequences coding for the same CDR3. The rearrangement joins TRBV27 to TRBJ1-1; 7 nucleotides agree with TRBD1. This CDR3 has 15 residues. Unmatched junction bases numbered 10, after V lost 5 bases and J lost 4 bases. The germline CDR1 and CDR2 sequences are MNHEY and SMNVEV (reference sequence). CDR3 coding DNA: TGTGCCAGCAGTCCAAGGACAGGCCCTGCCACTGAAGCTTTCTTT. Its translation is CASSPRTGPATEAFF.

This clone occurred a few times. The chain couples TRBV28 to TRBJ1-1; 7 nucleotides agree with TRBD1. Trimming removed 6 bases from V and 0 bases from J; junction bases left unmatched: 7. From germline, CDR1 is MDHEN and CDR2 SYDVKM. The CDR3 consists of 15 residues. CDR3 loop: CASSENRGMNTEAFF. CDR3 nucleotide sequence: TGTGCCAGCAGCGAAAACAGGGGCATGAACACTGAAGCTTTCTTT.

This chain links TRBV2 with TRBJ2-7; TRBD1 agrees at 10 bases. Germline V lookup: CDR1 SNHLY, CDR2 FYNNEI. With 9 bases clipped from V and 3 bases from J, the junction kept 5 bases outside the gene matches. The CDR3 consists of 13 residues. The CDR3 DNA follows: TGTGCCAGATCGAGGACAGGGGGCTACGAGCAGTACTTC. It encodes CARSRTGGYEQYF.

This chain links TRBV5-6 with TRBJ1-2, with TRBD1 matching 7 bases. In germline, CDR1 is SGHDT, CDR2 YYEEEE. The CDR3 runs 13 residues. With 3 bases clipped from V and 8 bases from J, the junction kept 7 bases outside the gene matches. The CDR3 coding sequence is TGTGCCAGCAGCTGGACAGGTCTGGGAGGCTACACCTTC. Translating it yields CASSWTGLGGYTF.

The chain is built from TRBV7-9 and TRBJ2-7; D is possibly TRBD2 (6 bases). The CDR3 is 13 residues long. V lost 4 bases, J lost 4 bases, and 11 bases lay in between. Germline V lookup: CDR1 SEHNR, CDR2 FQNEAQ (reference sequence). CDR3 coding DNA: TGTGCCAGCAGCTCACCGGGGGATTACGAGCAGTACTTC. This sequence encodes CASSSPGDYEQYF.

A few counts support this clone. The chain employs TRBV6-6 and TRBJ2-3; the match to TRBD1 covers 10 bases. The CDR3 covers 12 residues. Germline V gene lookup returns CDR1 MNHNY and CDR2 SVGAGI (reference sequence). V lost 4 bases to trimming and J lost 11 bases; unmatched junction nucleotides: 3. The chain's CDR3 is CASSSDRGGQYF. In nucleotides, the CDR3 is TGTGCCAGCAGTTCGGACAGGGGGGGGCAGTATTTT.

This clone was counted between two and nine times. This chain uses TRBV5-5 with TRBJ2-5, with 7 positions matching TRBD2. J lost 6 bases, V lost 2 bases, and 4 bases had no gene match. CDR1 and CDR2 (germline): SGHKS, YYEKEE (reference sequence). The CDR3 extends over 13 amino acids. The CDR3 here is CASSFPGLQTQYF. CDR3 in DNA: TGTGCCAGCAGCTTTCCGGGACTACAGACCCAGTACTTC.

The rearrangement uses TRBV28 and TRBJ2-7, with TRBD1 identical over 9 bases. With 6 bases clipped from V and 5 bases from J, the junction kept 8 bases outside the gene matches. The CDR3 consists of 14 residues. CDR1 and CDR2 from the germline V gene are MDHEN and SYDVKM. Written as DNA, the CDR3 is TGTGCCAGCAGGCCCGGGACAGGGCCCCACGAGCAGTACTTC. This codes for CASRPGTGPHEQYF.

The J gene is TRBJ2-7, the V gene TRBV7-3; 7 nucleotides line up with TRBD2. Trimming removed 0 bases from V and 2 bases from J; junction bases left unmatched: 7. This CDR3 is 16 amino acids long. Germline CDR1 SGHTA, CDR2 FQGTGA. CDR3 loop: CASSLTSAGRPYEQYF. As DNA, the CDR3 is TGTGCCAGCAGCTTAACCTCAGCGGGGCGCCCCTACGAGCAGTACTTC.

DNA for the CDR3: TGTGCCAGCAGCTTAGAGAAAGCGGGAGTATACAATGAGCAGTTCTTC. It translates to CASSLEKAGVYNEQFF. The genes are TRBV7-9 and TRBJ2-1, with 8 bases aligning to TRBD2. This CDR3 is 16 amino acids long. The germline V gene encodes CDR1 SEHNR and CDR2 FQNEAQ (reference sequence). V shed 1 base and J 4 bases; nucleotides not matched to a gene: 6. The entire variable domain, with the rest obtained from reference TRBV7-9 and TRBJ2-1, is as follows: DTGVSQNPRHKITKRGQNVTFRCDPISEHNRLYWYRQTLGQGPEFLTYFQNEAQLEKSRLLSDRFSAERPKGSFSTLEIQRTEQGDSAMYLCASSLEKAGVYNEQFFGPGTRLTVL.

This chain uses TRBV5-6 with TRBJ1-1, with D tentatively TRBD1 (5 bases). V dropped 2 bases and J dropped 3 bases, with 11 bases sitting between them. There are 14 residues in the CDR3. Looked up from germline, CDR1 is SGHDT and CDR2 is YYEEEE. CDR3 sequence: CASSFFRRDTEAFF. The CDR3 nucleotides are TGTGCCAGCAGCTTCTTCCGCAGGGACACTGAAGCTTTCTTT. The complete variable domain, with remaining parts taken from reference TRBV5-6 and TRBJ1-1, reads DAGVTQSPTHLIKTRGQQVTLRCSPKSGHDTVSWYQQALGQGPQFIFQYYEEEERQRGNFPDRFSGHQFPNYSSELNVNALLLGDSALYLCASSFFRRDTEAFFGQGTRLTVV.

This chain uses TRBV7-2 with TRBJ2-3; 12 bases are a match to TRBD2. The germline V gene encodes CDR1 SGHTA and CDR2 FQGNSA. The CDR3 has 17 residues. V shed 4 bases and J 0 bases; nucleotides not matched to a gene: 5. CDR3 DNA: TGTGCCAGCAGCTCCTCTAGCGGGGGGGAAAGCACAGATACGCAGTATTTT. It translates to CASSSSSGGESTDTQYF.

The chain joins TRBV7-2 to TRBJ2-1; TRBD2 agrees at 8 bases. The CDR3 is 14 amino acids. CDR1 and CDR2 from the germline V gene are SGHTA and FQGNSA. J lost 15 bases, V lost 4 bases, and 14 bases had no gene match. CDR3 region: CASSSGGRGAEGFF. DNA for the CDR3: TGTGCCAGCAGCTCGGGGGGGCGGGGGGCGGAAGGGTTCTTC.

The V gene is TRBV19, the J gene TRBJ2-5, with a weak D call TRBD1 (6 bases). This CDR3 comprises 12 residues. Deletions cut 5 bases from V and 4 bases from J, with 8 bases between. CDR1 and CDR2 (germline): LNHDA, SQIVND (reference sequence). Here the CDR3 reads CASSDRRETQYF. In nucleotides, the CDR3 is TGTGCCAGTAGTGACAGGAGAGAGACCCAGTACTTC.

V and J are TRBV7-6 and TRBJ2-7; 7 bases are a match to TRBD1. Germline CDR1 is SGHVS and CDR2 is FNYEAQ. This CDR3 region has 16 residues. J was trimmed by 3 bases and V by 5 bases; bases with no gene match: 13. This CDR3 is CASSARVGQPVYEQYF. The CDR3 nucleotides are TGTGCCAGCAGCGCCCGTGTGGGACAGCCAGTCTACGAGCAGTACTTC.

The chain uses TRBV18 and TRBJ1-5; D gene unclear. Trimming took 3 bases from V and 4 from J, leaving 10 bases between them. This CDR3 is 14 amino acids long. Germline V gene data show CDR1 as KGHSH and CDR2 as LQKENI. The CDR3 DNA reads as TGTGCCAGCTCACCCGGCGGGCGTAATCAGCCCCAGCATTTT. Its protein is CASSPGGRNQPQHF.

V gene TRBV27 combines with J gene TRBJ2-7, with D possibly TRBD2 on 7 matching bases. Trimming removed 2 bases from V and 2 bases from J, with 22 bases in between. The CDR3 totals 18 residues. Germline V gives CDR1 MNHEY, CDR2 SMNVEV (reference sequence). CDR3 bases: TGTGCCAGCAGTTTAGAGGGGGGGGGAGGCAGGCGGACCTACGAGCAGTACTTC. This codes for CASSLEGGGGRRTYEQYF.

The rearrangement links TRBV30 to TRBJ1-5, with D possibly being TRBD1 (6 bases). Germline V lookup: CDR1 GTSNPN, CDR2 SVGIG (reference sequence). CDR3 length equals 12 residues. Trimming left V 4 bases short and J 6 bases short, with 10 bases between. The CDR3 sequence: CAWNGGSQPQHF. The CDR3 coding sequence is TGTGCCTGGAATGGGGGCAGTCAGCCCCAGCATTTT.

This clone was detected only once. This chain connects TRBV19 to TRBJ2-1; TRBD2 agrees at 11 bases. After removal of 1 base from V and 5 bases from J, the junction contained 7 bases not matched to a gene. The CDR3 spans 17 residues. Per germline, CDR1 LNHDA and CDR2 SQIVND (reference sequence). The CDR3 loop reads CASSIGLGTSGNNEQFF. The CDR3 nucleotides read TGTGCCAGTAGTATAGGTCTGGGGACTAGCGGAAACAATGAGCAGTTCTTC.

The V and J genes are TRBV5-4 and TRBJ2-5; 14 nucleotides agree with TRBD2. Germline V gene sequence: CDR1 SGHNT, CDR2 YYREEE (reference sequence). V lost 4 bases, J lost 4 bases, and 12 bases stayed unmatched. The CDR3 has 18 amino acids. The CDR3 loop reads CASSRRLAGGSWGETQYF. CDR3 in DNA: TGTGCCAGCAGCCGGAGACTAGCGGGAGGGAGTTGGGGAGAGACCCAGTACTTC.

The chain carries TRBV15 and TRBJ2-1; D call uncertain. Trimming took off 0 bases at V and 0 bases at J, with 6 bases between the two ends. CDR1 is LNHNV and CDR2 is YYDKDF in the germline V gene (reference sequence). The CDR3 runs to 15 residues. The CDR3 region has the DNA TGTGCCACCAGCAGAGAAACCAGCTCCTACAATGAGCAGTTCTTC. It translates to CATSRETSSYNEQFF.

This chain links TRBV9 with TRBJ2-6, with D uncertain. CDR1 is SGDLS and CDR2 is YYNGEE in the germline V gene. The CDR3 sequence is 15 residues long. V was pared by 0 bases and J by 0 bases, with 4 bases between. The CDR3 DNA reads as TGTGCCAGCAGCGTAGACAGCTCTGGGGCCAACGTCCTGACTTTC. Its translation is CASSVDSSGANVLTF.

V usage is TRBV7-9 and J usage is TRBJ2-1, with 7 bases fitting TRBD2. Germline V gene sequence: CDR1 SEHNR, CDR2 FQNEAQ (reference sequence). V was pared by 3 bases and J by 6 bases, with 5 bases of the junction left unmatched. The CDR3 spans 14 residues. In DNA, the CDR3 is TGTGCCAGCAGCTTGACGGGAGGACGCAATGAGCAGTTCTTC. It translates to CASSLTGGRNEQFF.

CDR3 protein: CASSARQGSTDTQYF. Written as DNA, the CDR3 is TGTGCCAGCAGCGCCAGACAGGGGAGTACAGATACGCAGTATTTT. The chain links TRBV9 to TRBJ2-3; 8 bases match TRBD1. The CDR3 is 15 amino acids. Germline V gene data show CDR1 as SGDLS and CDR2 as YYNGEE. Trimming cost V 3 bases and J 3 bases; bases outside gene matches: 6.

V gene TRBV27 combines with J gene TRBJ2-3, with 11 bases fitting TRBD2. V was clipped by 5 bases and J by 1 base; unmatched bases: 11. Germline-derived CDR1 and CDR2 are MNHEY and SMNVEV (reference sequence). The CDR3 extends over 18 amino acids. CDR3 in amino acids: CASSQTSGGFFGTDTQYF. CDR3 DNA: TGTGCCAGCAGTCAAACTAGCGGGGGTTTTTTTGGCACAGATACGCAGTATTTT.